The 32 T cell receptor beta chains given below trace back to one sample, sequenced in a study of T cells expressing NK-cell markers. From the 5' RACE reads, TCRdb lists one entry per CDR3 protein and no DNA. The table lists about 430,000 distinct CDR3 sequences. Sequencing was performed on blood T cells: a sorted CD56 or NKG2C T cell subset, CD4+ or CD8+ T cells, or bulk PBMC T cells (not recorded which). The source is a woman aged 45-65 years in good health.

The CDR3 loop reads CASGSPLGNEQFF. The chain carries TRBV12-5 and TRBJ2-1. The CDR3 sequence is 13 residues long. Germline CDR1 and CDR2: LGHNT and FRNRAP. Combining the CDR3 with reference TRBV12-5 and TRBJ2-1 gives the whole variable domain DARVTQTPRHKVTEMGQEVTMRCQPILGHNTVFWYRQTMMQGLELLAYFRNRAPLDDSGMPKDRFSAEMPDATLATLKIQPSEPRDSAVYFCASGSPLGNEQFFGPGTRLTVL.

The CDR3 spells CASSSVPGQGSREQFF. The chain couples TRBV5-1 to TRBJ2-1; without DNA, the TCRdb call of TRBD1 cannot be checked. The CDR3 spans 16 residues. Germline V gives CDR1 SGHRS, CDR2 YFSETQ.

The genes are TRBV9 and TRBJ2-3; TCRdb indicates TRBD2, and absent DNA this call remains unverified. Germline lookup yields CDR1 SGDLS and CDR2 YYNGEE. The length of the CDR3 is 17 residues. The CDR3 is CASRPGGTSGMGDTQYF.

V and J are TRBV28 and TRBJ2-3; the D call of TRBD1 rests on TCRdb alone, since no DNA is present to check it. CDR1 is MDHEN and CDR2 is SYDVKM in the germline V gene. The CDR3 extends over 15 amino acids. This CDR3 is CASRQPGQGTDTQYF.

The chain links TRBV24-1 to TRBJ2-2; TCRdb indicates TRBD1, and absent DNA this call remains unverified. The CDR3 covers 16 residues. Germline V gene lookup returns CDR1 KGHDR and CDR2 SFDVKD. The CDR3 loop is CASGAGRFPNTGELFF.

This chain connects TRBV5-1 to TRBJ1-4; the D gene TCRdb calls, TRBD1, cannot be checked with no DNA. The germline V gene encodes CDR1 SGHRS and CDR2 YFSETQ. The CDR3 loop spans 13 amino acids. This chain's CDR3 is CASSSRQGEKLFF.

The chain combines TRBV6-1 with TRBJ2-7; TCRdb selects TRBD1, and the lack of DNA leaves this call unchecked. The germline V gene encodes CDR1 MNHNS and CDR2 SASEGT. This CDR3 region has 15 residues. CDR3 protein: CASSEPAGGGYEQYF.

V usage is TRBV6-5 and J usage is TRBJ2-4. CDR1 is MNHEY, CDR2 SVGAGI, per germline. The length of the CDR3 is 12 residues. The CDR3 loop reads CASSYDKNIQYF.

The V gene is TRBV7-8, the J gene TRBJ2-5; TCRdb lists TRBD2, though no DNA is available to test this call. CDR1 and CDR2 (germline): SGHVS, FQNEAQ. This CDR3 contains 15 residues. CDR3 loop: CASSLSRGVQETQYF.

The gene calls are TRBV12-3 or TRBV12-4 and TRBJ2-1; TCRdb indicates TRBD2, and absent DNA this call remains unverified. This CDR3 comprises 13 residues. The CDR3 region is CASRDSTGNEQFF.

The rearrangement joins TRBV3-1 to TRBJ1-1; there is no DNA to check the TCRdb D call of TRBD1. The CDR3 spans 16 residues. The V gene's germline CDR1 is LGHDT and CDR2 YNNKEL (reference sequence). Here the CDR3 reads CASSQARGGGYTEAFF.

This chain joins TRBV21-1 and TRBJ1-2. TRBV21-1 is a listed pseudogene. The CDR3 is made up of 11 amino acids. The CDR3 spells CATGGRDGYTF.

This chain connects TRBV5-4 to TRBJ2-1; the TCRdb call, TRBD2, lacks DNA for checking. CDR3 length: 16 residues. CDR1 and CDR2 (germline): SGHNT, YYREEE (reference sequence). Here the CDR3 reads CASSLYVAGVGNEQFF.

V and J are TRBV10-3 and TRBJ2-3; there is no DNA to check the TCRdb D call of TRBD1. The CDR3 length is 14 residues. Germline lookup yields CDR1 ENHRY and CDR2 SYGVKD. The CDR3 spells CAIREGQKTDTQYF.

The chain combines TRBV20-1 with TRBJ2-5; lacking DNA, the TRBD2 call made by TCRdb goes unchecked. CDR3 length: 16 amino acids. Looked up from germline, CDR1 is DFQATT and CDR2 is SNEGSKA (reference sequence). This CDR3 is CSAPSPREGLQETQYF.

The genes are TRBV3-1 and TRBJ2-1; no DNA is available, so the TRBD2 call from TCRdb remains unchecked. Per germline, CDR1 LGHDT and CDR2 YNNKEL (reference sequence). This CDR3 has 16 residues. The CDR3 sequence is CASSPLAGESYNEQFF.

V usage is TRBV24-1 and J usage is TRBJ1-2; TCRdb gives TRBD1 as the D gene, but with no DNA this cannot be confirmed. The germline V gene encodes CDR1 KGHDR and CDR2 SFDVKD. CDR3 length equals 12 residues. CDR3 region: CATQQGGYGYTF.

V gene TRBV21-1 combines with J gene TRBJ2-5; there is no DNA to check the TCRdb D call of TRBD1. TRBV21-1 has pseudogene status. The CDR3 contains 11 residues. The CDR3 protein is CASSTRDREYF.

This chain joins TRBV7-9 and TRBJ2-1; TCRdb reports TRBD2, a call that lacks DNA to check it against. The CDR3 spans 19 residues. Germline V gives CDR1 SEHNR, CDR2 FQNEAQ (reference sequence). This CDR3 reads CASSSTTPRTSVSYNEQFF. The full variable domain, with the rest looked up from reference TRBV7-9 and TRBJ2-1, is DTGVSQNPRHKITKRGQNVTFRCDPISEHNRLYWYRQTLGQGPEFLTYFQNEAQLEKSRLLSDRFSAERPKGSFSTLEIQRTEQGDSAMYLCASSSTTPRTSVSYNEQFFGPGTRLTVL.

The V call is TRBV6-5, the J call TRBJ2-7; the D call from TCRdb, TRBD1, cannot be confirmed without DNA. CDR1 is MNHEY, CDR2 SVGAGI, per germline. The CDR3 has 14 residues. CDR3 sequence reads: CASTSLRGLGEQYF.

CDR3 loop: CASNNRGWDNEQFF. This sequence joins TRBV7-6 and TRBJ2-1; no DNA is available, so the TRBD2 call from TCRdb remains unchecked. Germline V gene lookup returns CDR1 SGHVS and CDR2 FNYEAQ. There are 14 residues in the CDR3.

The chain employs TRBV7-2 and TRBJ2-4; TCRdb names TRBD2, which stays unverified in the absence of DNA. Per the germline V gene, CDR1 is SGHTA and CDR2 is FQGNSA. The CDR3 is 17 residues long. The CDR3 protein is CASTSPGLATAKNIQYF.

This sequence joins TRBV6-6 and TRBJ2-1. The CDR3 runs to 14 residues. CDR1 is MNHNY and CDR2 is SVGAGI in the germline V gene (reference sequence). The CDR3 protein is CASSYSLVGNEQFF.

The J gene is TRBJ1-2, the V gene TRBV6-2 or TRBV6-3; the TCRdb D gene call, TRBD1, has no DNA to confirm it. Germline V CDR1 and CDR2: MNHEY, SVGEGT. This CDR3 has 13 amino acids. The CDR3 spells CASSTRVPGGYTF.

This chain links TRBV20-1 with TRBJ2-1; no DNA is available, so the TRBD2 call from TCRdb remains unchecked. The CDR3 has 13 residues. Per germline, CDR1 DFQATT and CDR2 SNEGSKA (reference sequence). The CDR3 region is CSATAGGRNEQFF.

V usage is TRBV29-1 and J usage is TRBJ1-2. Germline V CDR1 and CDR2: SQVTM, ANQGSEA. The CDR3 has 11 residues. This CDR3 is CSVVQSYGYTF.

The chain combines TRBV12-5 with TRBJ1-3; TCRdb designates TRBD1, a call that cannot be tested without DNA. Germline V gene sequence: CDR1 LGHNT, CDR2 FRNRAP. The CDR3 runs to 17 residues. CDR3 region: CASAPPRGRSSGNTIYF.

This chain connects TRBV5-1 to TRBJ1-1; TCRdb lists TRBD1, though no DNA is available to test this call. The CDR3 extends over 15 amino acids. Germline CDR1 reads SGHRS; CDR2 reads YFSETQ. The CDR3 region is CASSPRGGQGTEAFF.

The chain's CDR3 is CASSGGLAGNIQYF. The genes are TRBV4-2 and TRBJ2-4; TCRdb's D call of TRBD2 is untestable without DNA. This CDR3 region has 14 residues. Germline CDR1 is LGHNA and CDR2 is YNFKEQ.

The chain uses TRBV9 and TRBJ2-7; the D call from TCRdb, TRBD2, cannot be confirmed without DNA. The CDR3 contains 16 residues. CDR1 is SGDLS, CDR2 YYNGEE, per germline. CDR3 sequence reads: CASSATGLPDPYEQYF.

This rearrangement joins TRBV4-2 to TRBJ2-3; TCRdb's D gene call, TRBD2, goes unchecked for lack of DNA. CDR1 is LGHNA and CDR2 is YNFKEQ in the germline V gene. The CDR3 is made up of 18 amino acids. The CDR3 region is CASSQDSPGLAGADTQYF.

The V and J genes are TRBV12-3 or TRBV12-4 and TRBJ2-3. The CDR3 runs to 14 residues. CDR3 residues: CASSSAGVGYTQYF.